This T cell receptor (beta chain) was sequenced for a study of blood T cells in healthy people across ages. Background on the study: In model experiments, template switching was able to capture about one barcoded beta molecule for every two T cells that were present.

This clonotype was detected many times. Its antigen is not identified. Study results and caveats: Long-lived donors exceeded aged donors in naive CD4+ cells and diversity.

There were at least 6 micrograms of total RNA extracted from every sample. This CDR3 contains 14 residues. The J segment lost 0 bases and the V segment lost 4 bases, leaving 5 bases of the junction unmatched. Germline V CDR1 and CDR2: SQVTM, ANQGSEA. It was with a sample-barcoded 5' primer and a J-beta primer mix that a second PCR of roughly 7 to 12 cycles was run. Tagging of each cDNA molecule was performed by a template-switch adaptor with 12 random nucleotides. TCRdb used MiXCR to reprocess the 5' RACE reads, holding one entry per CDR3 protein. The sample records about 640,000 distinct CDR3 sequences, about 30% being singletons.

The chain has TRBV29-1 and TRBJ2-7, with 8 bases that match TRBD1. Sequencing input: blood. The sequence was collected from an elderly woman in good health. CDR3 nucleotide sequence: TGCAGCGTTGTCTCCGGGACAGGCTCCTACGAGCAGTACTTC. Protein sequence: CSVVSGTGSYEQYF.